The rows below give T cell receptor beta chains drawn from one sample of a study of cytomegalovirus exposure and HLA in healthy donors. The method was immunoSEQ multiplex PCR; TCRdb's version includes in-frame clones alone and lacks a portion of them. The repertoire holds some 170,000 clones, with roughly 71% as singletons. Input material: PBMCs. The receptor source for this set is a woman aged 50 to 65 in good health and CMV-seropositive. Both conserved end residues are part of each CDR3. Fields, in order: J gene, V gene, D gene, clone size, CDR3 DNA, CDR3 protein. A D gene is named only where the DNA matches it firmly. Expanded clones are given a class, and other clones once, few, many or no size at all.

TRBJ1-1,TRBV7-9,TRBD1,-,TGTTCCAGCAGCTTCTTAAAGGGGGGGACAGGGGACACTGAAGCTTTCTTT,CSSSFLKGGTGDTEAFF
TRBJ2-7,TRBV7-2,-,once,TGTGCCAGCAGCCAGGACAGTTACGAGCAGTACTTC,CASSQDSYEQYF
TRBJ2-7,TRBV27,-,few,TGTGCCAGCAGTCCGTCGAGGTACGAGCAGTACTTC,CASSPSRYEQYF
TRBJ2-7,TRBV6-1,-,-,TGTGCCAGCAGTCTTTCGCGGTACGAGCAGTACTTC,CASSLSRYEQYF
TRBJ2-3,TRBV5-1,-,once,TGCGCCAGCAGCTTCGGGACTCTTACAGATACGCAGTATTTT,CASSFGTLTDTQYF
TRBJ1-2,TRBV9,-,-,TGTGCCAGCAGAGCAGGGATGGAAGATGGCTACACCTTC,CASRAGMEDGYTF
TRBJ1-1,TRBV30,TRBD1,-,TGTGCCTGGAGTGCGGGGCAGGGGGCCGGAGCTTTCTTT,CAWSAGQGAGAFF
TRBJ2-2,TRBV11-3,TRBD1,-,TGTGCCAGCAGCCACAGGGGCCCTCCGAACACCGGGGAGCTGTTTTTT,CASSHRGPPNTGELFF
TRBJ2-5,TRBV5-6,TRBD1,-,TGTGCCAGCAGCGTAGTCCCGGGACAGGGTTTACAAGAGACCCAGTACTTC,CASSVVPGQGLQETQYF
TRBJ2-7,TRBV28,-,-,TGTGCCAGCAGCCATGGGGAGAGGGCCCTCTACGAGCAGTACTTC,CASSHGERALYEQYF
TRBJ2-7,TRBV5-6,-,-,TGTGCCAGCAGCTACCCCAGGGCGCGCGAGCAGTACTTC,CASSYPRAREQYF
TRBJ1-1,TRBV6-5,TRBD1,once,TGTGCCAGCAGACAGGGGACGAACACTGAAGCTTTCTTT,CASRQGTNTEAFF
TRBJ1-1,TRBV2,-,-,TGTGCCAGCAGCGCGGGCCAGATGAACACTGAAGCTTTCTTT,CASSAGQMNTEAFF
TRBJ1-2,TRBV6-5,TRBD1,few,TGTGCCAGCAGAGACAGTAGGGGGCGAGGCTACACCTTC,CASRDSRGRGYTF
TRBJ1-1,TRBV27,TRBD1,once,TGTGCCAACAGGACAGGGGTGAAAAACACTGAAGCTTTCTTT,CANRTGVKNTEAFF
TRBJ2-2,TRBV4-1,TRBD2,few,TGCGCCAGCAGCCAGACTAGCACAGCCCTGGCCGGGGAGCTGTTTTTT,CASSQTSTALAGELFF
TRBJ1-4,TRBV5-4,-,-,TGTGCCAGCAGCTCTCGCGCGTCCCCAACTGAAAAACTGTTTTTT,CASSSRASPTEKLFF
TRBJ2-7,TRBV18,TRBD1,-,TGTGCCAGCTCTGAGGGACAGGGGGCCTCTTACGAGCAGTACTTC,CASSEGQGASYEQYF
TRBJ2-7,TRBV4-1,TRBD1,-,TGCGCCAGCAGCCATAGGACAGGGTTCACCTACGAGCAGTACTTC,CASSHRTGFTYEQYF
TRBJ2-1,TRBV19,TRBD2,-,TGTGCCAGTAGTATCCAGGGAGGGGTCAATGAGCAGTTCTTC,CASSIQGGVNEQFF
TRBJ2-5,TRBV29-1,-,-,TGCAGCGGGGGAGAAGAGACCCAGTACTTC,CSGGEETQYF
TRBJ1-5,TRBV5-6,-,-,TGTGCCAGCAGCCGGACCAGGGATCAGCCCCAGCATTTT,CASSRTRDQPQHF
TRBJ1-2,TRBV9,-,-,TGTGCCAGCAGCCCCCCAGGGGCAGCTAACTATGGCTACACCTTC,CASSPPGAANYGYTF
TRBJ2-3,TRBV5-4,-,few,TGTGCCAGCAGCTTTGGGAGTGGGTACCCGAGCACAGATACGCAGTATTTT,CASSFGSGYPSTDTQYF
TRBJ2-7,TRBV2,-,-,TGTGCCACTCGGGTTGTCGAGCAGTACTTC,CATRVVEQYF
TRBJ1-2,TRBV5-1,-,once,TGCGCCAGCAGCTTGGCCTGGGAGGAACGCTACGATGGCTACACCTTC,CASSLAWEERYDGYTF
TRBJ1-2,TRBV6-5,TRBD1,once,TGTGCCAGCAGTTACCGCGGACAGGGCTATGGCTACACCTTC,CASSYRGQGYGYTF
TRBJ1-1,TRBV2,-,once,TGTGCCAGCAGTGAATCGTTGGGGGGGTTGGCTGAAGCTTTCTTT,CASSESLGGLAEAFF
TRBJ2-5,TRBV6-6,-,-,TGTGCCAGCAGGGGGGGGCTAGCAGAGACCCAGTACTTC,CASRGGLAETQYF
TRBJ1-2,TRBV5-1,TRBD1,once,TGCGCCAGCAGCTTGTTGACAGGGGGCGGCTATGGATACACCTTC,CASSLLTGGGYGYTF
TRBJ1-1,TRBV7-8,-,few,TGTGCCAGCAGCCGAAGGAGGGACACTGAAGCTTTCTTT,CASSRRRDTEAFF
TRBJ2-7,TRBV6-6,-,-,TGTGCCAGCAGCGATGGACTCGAGCAGTACTTC,CASSDGLEQYF
TRBJ2-1,TRBV4-2,-,-,TGTGCCAGCAGCCAAGAGGGAGAATACAATGAGCAGTTCTTC,CASSQEGEYNEQFF
TRBJ1-1,TRBV7-6,-,few,TGTGCCAGCAGCTTGAACAGGGACACTGAAGCTTTCTTT,CASSLNRDTEAFF
TRBJ1-6,TRBV11-2,-,-,TGTGCCAGCAGCCTTACAGGAAGCTCCTATAATTCACCCCTCCACTTT,CASSLTGSSYNSPLHF
TRBJ1-2,TRBV5-6,-,-,TGTGCCAGCAGCTGGGGGGAAGGTGGCTACACCTTC,CASSWGEGGYTF
TRBJ2-1,TRBV27,-,-,TGTGCCAGCAGCCCATCACAGGGAAGTCCCTACAATGAGCAGTTCTTC,CASSPSQGSPYNEQFF
TRBJ2-2,TRBV11-3,-,few,TGTGCCACCGTAAAGAGCGGGGAGCTGTTTTTT,CATVKSGELFF
TRBJ1-1,TRBV6-6,-,-,TGTGCCAGCAGTTACTCAAGGAGGGCTTTCTTT,CASSYSRRAFF
TRBJ1-1,TRBV29-1,TRBD1,-,TGCAGCGGGGGGACAGGGGACACTGAAGCTTTCTTT,CSGGTGDTEAFF
TRBJ2-7,TRBV5-1,TRBD1,-,TGCGCCAGCAGCTTCTTGACAGGGGCGACCTACGAGCAGTACTTC,CASSFLTGATYEQYF
TRBJ2-7,TRBV7-8,TRBD1,-,TGTGCCAGCAGCTTACAGACAGGGGGCGGACGCGAGCAGTACTTC,CASSLQTGGGREQYF
TRBJ2-2,TRBV7-2,TRBD2,-,TGTGCCAGCAGCTGGACTAGTGCCGGGGAGCTGTTTTTT,CASSWTSAGELFF
TRBJ2-5,TRBV18,TRBD2,-,TGTGCCAGCTCACCTTCGGGACTAGCGGAAGAGACCCAGTACTTC,CASSPSGLAEETQYF
TRBJ1-4,TRBV5-1,TRBD1,-,TGCGCCAGCAGCTTGCTTGGGGACAGGGCTAATGAAAAACTGTTTTTT,CASSLLGDRANEKLFF
TRBJ2-2,TRBV7-3,-,-,TGTGCCAGCAGCTTAATCGGGAAAAAGGTACGAGGGTGCACCGGGGAGCTGTTTTTT,CASSLIGKKVRGCTGELFF
TRBJ1-2,TRBV5-4,-,-,TGTGCCAGCAGCTTGTCCGGGGGGGGCTACACCTTC,CASSLSGGGYTF
TRBJ2-3,TRBV7-3,-,-,TGTGCCAGCAGCTCACAGGGCGCAGATACGCAGTATTTT,CASSSQGADTQYF
TRBJ2-1,TRBV14,TRBD2,-,TGTGCCAGCAGCCGACTAGCGGGAGGGAGTTACAATGAGCAGTTCTTC,CASSRLAGGSYNEQFF
TRBJ1-1,TRBV29-1,-,-,TGCAGCGCAGCCCTGGGGCAGTCGAACACTGAAGCTTTCTTT,CSAALGQSNTEAFF
TRBJ1-1,TRBV27,-,-,TGTGCCAGCAGTTTAAGTGGAGGAGTGAACACTGAAGCTTTCTTT,CASSLSGGVNTEAFF
TRBJ2-7,TRBV28,-,-,TGTGCCAGCAGTTTAGGAGGGACAGTCGCGGGTGAGCAGTACTTC,CASSLGGTVAGEQYF
TRBJ1-2,TRBV7-9,-,-,TGTGCCAGCAGCTTAGTAGGGGGTCGGCAGGCCCTCTATGGCTACACCTTC,CASSLVGGRQALYGYTF